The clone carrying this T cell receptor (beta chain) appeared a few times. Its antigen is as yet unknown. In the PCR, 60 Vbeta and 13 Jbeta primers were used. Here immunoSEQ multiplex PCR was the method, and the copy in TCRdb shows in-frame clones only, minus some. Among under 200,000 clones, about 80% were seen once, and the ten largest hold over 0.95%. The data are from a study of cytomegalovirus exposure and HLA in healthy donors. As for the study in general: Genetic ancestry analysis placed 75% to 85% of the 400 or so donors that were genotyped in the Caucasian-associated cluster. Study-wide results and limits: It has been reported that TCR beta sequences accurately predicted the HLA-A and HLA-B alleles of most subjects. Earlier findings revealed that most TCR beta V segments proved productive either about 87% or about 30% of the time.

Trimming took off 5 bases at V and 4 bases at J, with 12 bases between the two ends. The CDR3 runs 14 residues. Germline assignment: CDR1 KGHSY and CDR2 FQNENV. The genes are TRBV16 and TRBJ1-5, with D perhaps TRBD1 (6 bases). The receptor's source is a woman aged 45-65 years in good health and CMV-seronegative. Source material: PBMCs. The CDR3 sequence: CASSDTGNNQPQHF. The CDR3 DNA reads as TGTGCCAGCAGCGATACAGGGAATAATCAGCCCCAGCATTTT. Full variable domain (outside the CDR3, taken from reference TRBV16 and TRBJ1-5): GEEVAQTPKHLVRGEGQKAKLYCAPIKGHSYVFWYQQVLKNEFKFLISFQNENVFDETGMPKERFSAKCLPNSPCSLEIQATKLEDSAVYFCASSDTGNNQPQHFGDGTRLSIL.